This T cell receptor beta chain emerged from a study of T cell changes during pregnancy in multiple sclerosis. Sequencing used immunoSEQ multiplex PCR; TCRdb keeps in-frame clones, though not all of them. Of 57,000 or so clones listed, nearly 90% are singletons. Trimming cost V 5 bases and J 1 base, with 9 bases left between them. There are 14 residues in the CDR3. The germline CDR1 and CDR2 sequences are PRHDT and FYEKMQ (reference sequence). The starting material was peripheral blood, obtained in the first trimester of pregnancy. The source is a female donor with multiple sclerosis, enrolled in a pregnancy study. V usage is TRBV13 and J usage is TRBJ1-3; D unclear. CDR3 DNA sequence: TGTGCCAGCAGCCACGACACGTCTGGAAACACCATATATTTT. Translation: CASSHDTSGNTIYF.